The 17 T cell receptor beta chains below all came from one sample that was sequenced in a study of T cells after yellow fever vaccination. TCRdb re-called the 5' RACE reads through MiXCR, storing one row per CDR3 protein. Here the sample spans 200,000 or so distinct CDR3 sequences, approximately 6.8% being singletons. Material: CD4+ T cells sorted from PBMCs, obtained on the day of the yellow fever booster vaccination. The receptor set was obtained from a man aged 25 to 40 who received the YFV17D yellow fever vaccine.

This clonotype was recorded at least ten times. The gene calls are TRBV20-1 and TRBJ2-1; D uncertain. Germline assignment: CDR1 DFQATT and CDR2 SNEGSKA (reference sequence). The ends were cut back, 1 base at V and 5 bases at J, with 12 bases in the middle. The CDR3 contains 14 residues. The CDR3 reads CSARGMGLNNEQFF. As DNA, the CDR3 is TGCAGTGCTAGAGGAATGGGTCTGAACAATGAGCAGTTCTTC.

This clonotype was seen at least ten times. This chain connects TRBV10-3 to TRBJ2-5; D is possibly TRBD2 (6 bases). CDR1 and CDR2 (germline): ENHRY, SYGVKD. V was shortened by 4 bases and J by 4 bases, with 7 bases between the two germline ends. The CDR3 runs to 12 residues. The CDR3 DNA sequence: TGTGCCATCAGTGGGAGGGGAGAGACCCAGTACTTC. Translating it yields CAISGRGETQYF.

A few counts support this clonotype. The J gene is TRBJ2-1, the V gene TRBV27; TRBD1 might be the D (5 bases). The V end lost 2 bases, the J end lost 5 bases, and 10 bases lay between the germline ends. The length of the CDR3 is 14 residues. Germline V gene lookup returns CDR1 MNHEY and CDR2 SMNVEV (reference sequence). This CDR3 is CASSLGREDNEQFF. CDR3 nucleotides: TGTGCCAGCAGTTTAGGCAGGGAAGACAATGAGCAGTTCTTC.

Written as DNA, the CDR3 is TGTGCCAGCAGACCCCGTTCGGGCCAGAACACTGAAGCTTTCTTT. This encodes CASRPRSGQNTEAFF. V is TRBV7-2 and J is TRBJ1-1; no clear D. The ends were cut back, 6 bases at V and 1 base at J, with 15 bases in the middle. CDR1 and CDR2 from the germline V gene are SGHTA and FQGNSA. There are 15 residues in the CDR3.

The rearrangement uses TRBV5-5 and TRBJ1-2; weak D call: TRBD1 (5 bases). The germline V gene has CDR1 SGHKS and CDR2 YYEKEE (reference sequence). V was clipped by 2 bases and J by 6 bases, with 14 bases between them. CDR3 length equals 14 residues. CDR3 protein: CASSFRDASDGYTF. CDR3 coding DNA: TGTGCCAGCAGCTTCCGGGACGCGTCCGATGGCTACACCTTC. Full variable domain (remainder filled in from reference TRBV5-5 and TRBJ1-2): DAGVTQSPTHLIKTRGQQVTLRCSPISGHKSVSWYQQVLGQGPQFIFQYYEKEERGRGNFPDRFSARQFPNYSSELNVNALLLGDSALYLCASSFRDASDGYTFGSGTRLTVV.

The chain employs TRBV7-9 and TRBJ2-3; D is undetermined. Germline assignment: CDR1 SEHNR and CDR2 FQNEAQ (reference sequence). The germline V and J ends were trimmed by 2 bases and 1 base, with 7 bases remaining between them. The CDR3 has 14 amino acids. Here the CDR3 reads CASSLPPRTDTQYF. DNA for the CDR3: TGTGCCAGCAGCTTACCCCCACGCACAGATACGCAGTATTTT.

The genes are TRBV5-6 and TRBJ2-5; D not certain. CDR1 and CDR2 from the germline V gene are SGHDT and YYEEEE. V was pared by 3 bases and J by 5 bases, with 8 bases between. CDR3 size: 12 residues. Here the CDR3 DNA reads TGTGCCAGCAGCTGGAGTATTGAGACCCAGTACTTC. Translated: CASSWSIETQYF.

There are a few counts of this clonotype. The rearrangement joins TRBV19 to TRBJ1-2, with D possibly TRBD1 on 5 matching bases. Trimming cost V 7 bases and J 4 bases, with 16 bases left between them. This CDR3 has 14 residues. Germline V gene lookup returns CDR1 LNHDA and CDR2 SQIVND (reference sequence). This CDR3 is CASTPRQPFYGYTF. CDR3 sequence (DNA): TGTGCCAGTACCCCCCGACAGCCTTTCTATGGCTACACCTTC.

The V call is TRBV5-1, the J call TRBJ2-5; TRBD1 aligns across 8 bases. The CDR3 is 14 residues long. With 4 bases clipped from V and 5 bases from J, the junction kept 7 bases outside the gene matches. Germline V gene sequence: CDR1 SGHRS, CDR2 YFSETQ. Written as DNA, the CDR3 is TGCGCCAGCAGCCTAGGACAGGGAATGGAGACCCAGTACTTC. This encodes CASSLGQGMETQYF.

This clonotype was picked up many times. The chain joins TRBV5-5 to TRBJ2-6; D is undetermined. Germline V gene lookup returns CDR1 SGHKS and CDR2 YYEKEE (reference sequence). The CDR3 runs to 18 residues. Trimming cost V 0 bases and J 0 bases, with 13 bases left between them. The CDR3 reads CASSLEVSPHSGANVLTF. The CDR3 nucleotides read TGTGCCAGCAGCTTGGAGGTCAGCCCCCACTCTGGGGCCAACGTCCTGACTTTC.

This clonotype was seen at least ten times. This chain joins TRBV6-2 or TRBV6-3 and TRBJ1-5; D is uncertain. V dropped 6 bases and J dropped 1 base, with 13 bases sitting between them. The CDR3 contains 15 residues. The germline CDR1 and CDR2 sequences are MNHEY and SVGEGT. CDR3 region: CASSDDQLSNQPQHF. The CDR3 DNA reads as TGTGCCAGCAGCGATGACCAGTTGAGCAATCAGCCCCAGCATTTT.

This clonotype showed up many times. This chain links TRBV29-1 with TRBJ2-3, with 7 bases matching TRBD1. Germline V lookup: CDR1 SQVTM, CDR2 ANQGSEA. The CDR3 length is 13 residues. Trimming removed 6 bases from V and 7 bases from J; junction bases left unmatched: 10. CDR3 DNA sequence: TGCAGCGTCCGACAGGGTGGGTCATATACGCAGTATTTT. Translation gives CSVRQGGSYTQYF.

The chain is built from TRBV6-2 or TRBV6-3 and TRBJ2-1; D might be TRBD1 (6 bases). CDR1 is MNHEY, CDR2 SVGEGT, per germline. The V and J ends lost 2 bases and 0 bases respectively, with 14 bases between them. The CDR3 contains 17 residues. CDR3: CASSYDPRGSSYNEQFF. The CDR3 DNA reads TGTGCCAGCAGTTACGATCCGAGGGGGAGCTCCTACAATGAGCAGTTCTTC.

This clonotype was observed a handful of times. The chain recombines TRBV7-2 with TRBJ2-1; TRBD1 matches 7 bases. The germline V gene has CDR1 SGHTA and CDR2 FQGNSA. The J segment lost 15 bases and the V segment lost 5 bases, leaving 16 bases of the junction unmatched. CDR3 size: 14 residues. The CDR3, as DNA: TGTGCCAGCAGCCCTAATAGAGGGGGCCGCCGTTGGTTCTTC. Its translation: CASSPNRGGRRWFF.

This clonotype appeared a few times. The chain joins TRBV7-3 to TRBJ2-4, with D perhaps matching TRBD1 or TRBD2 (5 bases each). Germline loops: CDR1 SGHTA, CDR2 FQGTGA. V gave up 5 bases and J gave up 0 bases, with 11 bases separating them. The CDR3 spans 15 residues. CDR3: CASSLGAGAKNIQYF. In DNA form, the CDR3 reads TGTGCCAGCAGCCTCGGGGCGGGAGCCAAAAACATTCAGTACTTC.

For the CDR3, the DNA is TGCAGCGTTGGTGGGACAGGCGGGGACACCGGGGAGCTGTTTTTT. Residues: CSVGGTGGDTGELFF. The J gene is TRBJ2-2, the V gene TRBV29-1, with 8 bases aligning to TRBD1. There are 15 residues in the CDR3. J lost 3 bases, V lost 4 bases, and 7 bases had no gene match. Per the germline V gene, CDR1 is SQVTM and CDR2 is ANQGSEA.

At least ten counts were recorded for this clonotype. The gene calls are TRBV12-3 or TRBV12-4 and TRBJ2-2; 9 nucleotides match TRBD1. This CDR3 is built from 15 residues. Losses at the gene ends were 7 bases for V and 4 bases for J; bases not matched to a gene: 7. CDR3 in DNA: TGTGCCAGCACCCCTGCGACAGGGGGCACCGGGGAGCTGTTTTTT. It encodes CASTPATGGTGELFF.